The following is a TCR beta chain sequence with its context. For each subset, genomic DNA was distributed in equal portions over several immunoSEQ plates. The assay was immunoSEQ multiplex PCR, and TCRdb's table has in-frame clones only and misses some. The sample contains about 190,000 clones, about 68% of which appear only once. This sample was taken from a study of shared clonotypes between healthy human individuals. Study in general: Aged 18 to 49, the donors were two women and a few men.

The CDR3 totals 17 residues. After removal of 1 base from V and 7 bases from J, the junction contained 10 bases not matched to a gene. Per germline, CDR1 SGHAT and CDR2 FQNNGV. Sequencing was done on a sample of memory CD4+ T cells sorted from blood. Subset specified: CD45RA-negative fraction. This clonotype originated in a man aged 25 to 40 in good health. The rearrangement joins TRBV11-2 to TRBJ2-1, with 10 bases lining up with TRBD2. DNA of the CDR3: TGTGCCAGCAGCTTAGTAGCTAGCGGGAGATTAGAGAATGAGCAGTTCTTC. Its protein is CASSLVASGRLENEQFF.